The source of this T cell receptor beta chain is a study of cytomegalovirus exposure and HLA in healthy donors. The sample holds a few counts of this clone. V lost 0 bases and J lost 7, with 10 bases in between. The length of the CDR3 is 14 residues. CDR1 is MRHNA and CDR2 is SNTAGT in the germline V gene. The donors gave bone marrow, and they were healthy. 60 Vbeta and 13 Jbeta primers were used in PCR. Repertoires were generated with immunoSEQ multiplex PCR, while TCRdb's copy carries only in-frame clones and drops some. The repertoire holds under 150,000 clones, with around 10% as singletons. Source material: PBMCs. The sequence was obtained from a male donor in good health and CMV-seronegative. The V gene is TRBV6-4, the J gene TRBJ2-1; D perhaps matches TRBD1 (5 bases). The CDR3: CASSDSGRVNEQFF. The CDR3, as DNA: TGTGCCAGCAGTGACTCGGGCAGGGTGAATGAGCAGTTCTTC.